These 20 T cell receptor beta chains were all obtained from the same sample, sequenced in a study of T cell repertoires in cytomegalovirus infection. These receptors' targets are unknown. TCRdb redid the calling of the reads with MiXCR, one entry per CDR3 protein. Of about 51,000 distinct CDR3 sequences in the sample, about a fifth were seen once. Here the sequenced sample was CD8+ T cells from cultured PBMCs, taken from culture after CMV antigen stimulation. The origin of the receptors is a human donor in good health (CMV status not recorded). Some clones in this sample may be carry-over from other donors' samples.

The table lists this clonotype with a few counts. V usage is TRBV2 and J usage is TRBJ2-7; 10 bases are shared with TRBD1. Germline loops: CDR1 SNHLY, CDR2 FYNNEI. The CDR3 consists of 14 residues. The V segment lost 5 bases and the J segment 5 bases; nucleotides outside the gene matches: 6. The CDR3 is CASSPRDRGDEQYF. In nucleotides, the CDR3 is TGTGCCAGCAGTCCCCGGGACAGGGGCGACGAGCAGTACTTC.

This clonotype came up a few times. The J gene is TRBJ1-2, the V gene TRBV7-9; D call uncertain. The CDR3 has 16 amino acids. V shed 1 base and J shed 2 bases, with 14 bases lying between them. Germline assignment: CDR1 SEHNR and CDR2 FQNEAQ (reference sequence). The CDR3 DNA is TGTGCCAGCAGCTTAGTCTGGGGTTTTCTCAACTATGGCTACACCTTC. As protein: CASSLVWGFLNYGYTF. Full variable domain (remainder filled in from reference TRBV7-9 and TRBJ1-2): DTGVSQNPRHKITKRGQNVTFRCDPISEHNRLYWYRQTLGQGPEFLTYFQNEAQLEKSRLLSDRFSAERPKGSFSTLEIQRTEQGDSAMYLCASSLVWGFLNYGYTFGSGTRLTVV.

The CDR3 sequence: CASSTGLSGANVLTF. DNA of the CDR3: TGTGCCAGCAGCACGGGACTCTCTGGGGCCAACGTCCTGACTTTC. The chain employs TRBV7-6 and TRBJ2-6; perhaps TRBD2 as D (6 bases). From germline, CDR1 is SGHVS and CDR2 FNYEAQ. CDR3 length equals 15 residues. V lost 5 bases and J 0 bases, leaving 8 bases between the germline ends. Complete variable domain (other parts from reference TRBV7-6 and TRBJ2-6): GAGVSQSPRYKVTKRGQDVALRCDPISGHVSLYWYRQALGQGPEFLTYFNYEAQQDKSGLPNDRFSAERPEGSISTLTIQRTEQRDSAMYRCASSTGLSGANVLTFGAGSRLTVL.

This clonotype was seen a few times. J is TRBJ1-1 and V is TRBV7-2; a weak D match, TRBD1 (5 bases). The germline gives CDR1 SGHTA, CDR2 FQGNSA. There are 13 residues in the CDR3. Trimming took off 4 bases at V and 4 bases at J, with 10 bases between the two ends. The CDR3 region is CASSSQGFTEAFF. CDR3 DNA: TGTGCCAGCAGCTCCCAGGGTTTCACTGAAGCTTTCTTT.

In its sample, this clonotype was seen a few times. The CDR3 protein is CASSFGSGTGSYEQYF. The CDR3 region has the DNA TGTGCCAGCAGCTTCGGTTCCGGGACAGGCTCCTACGAGCAGTACTTC. The chain couples TRBV7-9 to TRBJ2-7; 8 bases match TRBD1. This CDR3 region has 16 residues. In germline, CDR1 is SEHNR, CDR2 FQNEAQ (reference sequence). The J segment lost 0 bases and the V segment lost 3 bases, leaving 7 bases of the junction unmatched.

This clonotype was detected many times. This chain links TRBV7-6 with TRBJ1-1; D remains unclear. The CDR3 is made up of 18 amino acids. From germline, CDR1 is SGHVS and CDR2 FNYEAQ. Trimming left V 5 bases short and J 3 bases short, with 25 bases between. The CDR3 region has the DNA TGTGCCAGCAGCCTAGGGCGTTTAAGAAGCGCGGAGGACACTGAAGCTTTCTTT. Translation: CASSLGRLRSAEDTEAFF.

In its sample, this clonotype was seen many times. The J gene is TRBJ2-1, the V gene TRBV7-9; a weak D match, TRBD2 (5 bases). The germline gives CDR1 SEHNR, CDR2 FQNEAQ (reference sequence). V lost 5 bases, J lost 10 bases, and 9 bases lay in between. The CDR3 has 11 residues. The CDR3 here is CASSTRYEQFF. The CDR3 coding sequence is TGTGCCAGCAGCACTAGGTACGAGCAGTTCTTC.

The chain carries TRBV5-4 and TRBJ2-7; 7 bases are a match to TRBD2. The junction had 8 bases not matched to a gene; V was cut back by 4 bases and J by 4 bases. Germline loops: CDR1 SGHNT, CDR2 YYREEE (reference sequence). CDR3 size: 14 residues. The CDR3 loop reads CASSLRGEAYEQYF. For the CDR3, the DNA is TGTGCCAGCAGCCTCCGGGGGGAAGCATACGAGCAGTACTTC. Filled out from reference TRBV5-4 and TRBJ2-7, the complete variable domain reads ETGVTQSPTHLIKTRGQQVTLRCSSQSGHNTVSWYQQALGQGPQFIFQYYREEENGRGNFPPRFSGLQFPNYSSELNVNALELDDSALYLCASSLRGEAYEQYFGPGTRLTVT.

This CDR3 reads CASSLNSYTDTQYF. The CDR3 nucleotides read TGTGCCAGCAGCTTAAACAGCTACACAGATACGCAGTATTTT. The chain links TRBV7-3 to TRBJ2-3; no clear D. Germline V gene data show CDR1 as SGHTA and CDR2 as FQGTGA. This CDR3 region has 14 residues. V lost 1 base and J 2 bases, leaving 7 bases between the germline ends.

This clonotype was seen many times. The chain is built from TRBV11-2 and TRBJ2-2; tentative D call: TRBD1 (6 bases). This CDR3 has 12 amino acids. Trimming pared 11 bases from V and 4 bases from J, leaving 11 bases between. Germline CDR1 is SGHAT and CDR2 is FQNNGV. The chain's CDR3 is CAVQGSTGELFF. In DNA form, the CDR3 reads TGTGCCGTACAGGGATCCACCGGGGAGCTGTTTTTT.

The chain carries TRBV9 and TRBJ2-3; no clear D gene. There are 13 residues in the CDR3. V was pared by 0 bases and J by 6 bases, with 8 bases between. CDR1 SGDLS and CDR2 YYNGEE come from the germline V gene. The CDR3: CASSVGLLDTQYF. CDR3 coding DNA: TGTGCCAGCAGCGTAGGACTGCTGGATACGCAGTATTTT.

As concerns this clonotype: Germline is not matched at one junction end, which may reflect a read error. This chain joins TRBV7-3 and TRBJ2-7; the D call may be TRBD1 or TRBD2 (5 bases each). The CDR3 sequence is 11 residues long. Germline V gene lookup returns CDR1 SGHTA and CDR2 FQGTGA. Written as DNA, the CDR3 is TGTGCCAGCAGCTCCCGGGACGTCCAGTATTTC. Translating it yields CASSSRDVQYF.

The chain joins TRBV7-8 to TRBJ1-1; D is unclear. The V end lost 0 bases, the J end lost 4 bases, and 12 bases lay between the germline ends. Germline loops: CDR1 SGHVS, CDR2 FQNEAQ. The CDR3 is made up of 15 amino acids. CDR3 in amino acids: CASSLAGPGSTEAFF. CDR3 nucleotide sequence: TGTGCCAGCAGCTTAGCCGGCCCCGGGAGCACTGAAGCTTTCTTT.

This clonotype was recorded a few times. The chain links TRBV7-6 to TRBJ2-7; 9 nucleotides line up with TRBD1. The CDR3 consists of 15 residues. V trimming: 2 bases; J trimming: 5 bases; junction bases outside the gene matches: 7. CDR1 SGHVS and CDR2 FNYEAQ come from the germline V gene. Written as DNA, the CDR3 is TGTGCCAGCAGCTTATCGGGACAGGGTAACCACGAGCAGTACTTC. Protein sequence: CASSLSGQGNHEQYF.

The rearrangement uses TRBV7-9 and TRBJ2-7; D possibly corresponds to TRBD1 (5 bases). This CDR3 is built from 18 residues. Trimming left V 1 base short and J 3 bases short, with 22 bases between. Looked up from germline, CDR1 is SEHNR and CDR2 is FQNEAQ (reference sequence). The CDR3 bases are TGTGCCAGCAGCTTAGATCTGAGACAGCCTAAACTAAACTACGAGCAGTACTTC. Its protein product is CASSLDLRQPKLNYEQYF.

The chain carries TRBV7-6 and TRBJ2-7; the D is unclear. Deletions cut 0 bases from V and 3 bases from J, with 6 bases between. The CDR3 has 13 amino acids. Germline CDR1 and CDR2: SGHVS and FNYEAQ. CDR3 in DNA: TGTGCCAGCAGCTTAGCTTCCAACTACGAGCAGTACTTC. It yields the protein CASSLASNYEQYF.

In this sample, this clonotype turned up a few times. The J gene is TRBJ1-1, the V gene TRBV28; D is possibly TRBD1 (6 bases). Germline V gene sequence: CDR1 MDHEN, CDR2 SYDVKM. Trimming shortened V by 2 bases and J by 3 bases, and 13 bases separated the two germline ends. CDR3 length: 15 residues. DNA of the CDR3: TGTGCCAGCAGTTTACCCCCCAGGGGCCACACTGAAGCTTTCTTT. This translates into CASSLPPRGHTEAFF.

This clonotype has only one observation. A much larger clone differs from this one at a single base, so this may be a read error. J is TRBJ1-1 and V is TRBV6-5, with D tentatively TRBD1 (5 bases). CDR3 length equals 14 residues. The germline CDR1 and CDR2 sequences are MNHEY and SVGAGI. CDR3 nucleotides: TGTGCCCGCAGTTACGGGAGGGGAAACACTGAAGCTTTCTTT. Protein product: CARSYGRGNTEAFF.

The rearrangement joins TRBV28 to TRBJ1-4; D gene uncertain. Looked up from germline, CDR1 is MDHEN and CDR2 is SYDVKM. V was cut by 2 bases and J by 4 bases, with 5 bases left in between. The CDR3 runs 13 residues. The CDR3 DNA sequence: TGTGCCAGCAGTTTACGCCGTAATGAAAAACTGTTTTTT. Amino acid sequence: CASSLRRNEKLFF. The complete variable domain, with remaining parts taken from reference TRBV28 and TRBJ1-4, reads DVKVTQSSRYLVKRTGEKVFLECVQDMDHENMFWYRQDPGLGLRLIYFSYDVKMKEKGDIPEGYSVSREKKERFSLILESASTNQTSMYLCASSLRRNEKLFFGSGTQLSVL.

Comment on this clonotype: A much larger clone lies one base from this, so it may be a read error. The gene calls are TRBV6-5 and TRBJ2-7, with 8 bases that match TRBD2. This CDR3 is 16 amino acids long. Per the germline V gene, CDR1 is MNHEY and CDR2 is SVGAGI. The CDR3 is CARSYHRPGGAYEQYF. The CDR3 DNA follows: TGTGCCCGCAGTTACCACCGCCCCGGGGGGGCCTACGAGCAGTACTTC.